Only a few counts were recorded for the clone carrying this T cell receptor beta chain. Antigen unknown. Every donor was a healthy person donating bone marrow. Unrecorded immune exposures were likely, despite nominal health at sampling. A multiplex PCR was run with 60 Vbeta primers and 13 Jbeta primers. Assay: immunoSEQ multiplex PCR; the TCRdb copy retains only in-frame clones and omits some. This sample has 140,000 to 150,000 clones, with 78% found just once. With 2 bases clipped from V and 0 bases from J, the junction kept 10 bases outside the gene matches. Germline values: CDR1 MNHNS, CDR2 SASEGT. This CDR3 comprises 19 residues. This entry comes from a study of cytomegalovirus exposure and HLA in healthy donors. The study, taken as a whole, reports: Researchers reported that a few CMV-associated chains were confirmed in vitro as CMV antigen-specific. Later findings reportedly placed an Asian-associated ancestry cluster below the roughly 700-donor mean for N-insertions.

What was sequenced was PBMCs. This sequence joins TRBV6-1 and TRBJ2-6; 7 nucleotides agree with TRBD1. The receptor's source is a female donor in good health and CMV-seronegative. The CDR3 nucleotides read TGTGCCAGCAGTGAACCGACAGGGCTTCTTACCTCTGGGGCCAACGTCCTGACTTTC. This sequence encodes CASSEPTGLLTSGANVLTF.